This passage covers 28 T cell receptor beta chains from one sample sequenced in a study of T cells in localized non-small cell lung cancer. Sequencing used immunoSEQ multiplex PCR; TCRdb keeps in-frame clones, though not all of them. The sample carries roughly 50,000 clones, approximately 89% recorded once. The material sequenced was peripheral blood, taken before any cancer treatment. These receptors originate from a man aged 40-75 years with stage I lung adenocarcinoma.

This sequence joins TRBV2 and TRBJ2-6; D possibly uses TRBD1 or TRBD2 (5 bases each). V lost 5 bases, J lost 2 bases, and 10 bases lay in between. The V gene's germline CDR1 is SNHLY and CDR2 FYNNEI. CDR3 length: 15 residues. The CDR3 here is CASSSRGTGANVLTF. CDR3 DNA: TGTGCCAGCAGTTCGAGGGGAACTGGGGCCAACGTCCTGACTTTC.

The rearrangement uses TRBV7-2 and TRBJ2-3; the D is unclear. V lost 2 bases and J 4 bases, leaving 7 bases between the germline ends. Germline lookup yields CDR1 SGHTA and CDR2 FQGNSA. The CDR3 totals 13 residues. DNA of the CDR3: TGTGCCAGCAGCTTACCCAAATCAGATACGCAGTATTTT. It yields the protein CASSLPKSDTQYF. Complete variable domain (other parts from reference TRBV7-2 and TRBJ2-3): GAGVSQSPSNKVTEKGKDVELRCDPISGHTALYWYRQSLGQGLEFLIYFQGNSAPDKSGLPSDRFSAERTGGSVSTLTIQRTQQEDSAVYLCASSLPKSDTQYFGPGTRLTVL.

This clone was seen once. The chain carries TRBV7-9 and TRBJ2-7; maybe TRBD1 (6 bases). Trimming took off 5 bases at V and 2 bases at J, with 19 bases between the two ends. Looked up from germline, CDR1 is SEHNR and CDR2 is FQNEAQ (reference sequence). CDR3 length: 16 amino acids. The DNA for the CDR3 is TGTGCCAGCAGCGCACTTCAGGGGACATCCCCCTACGAGCAGTACTTC. Residues: CASSALQGTSPYEQYF.

The V gene is TRBV7-8, the J gene TRBJ2-7; either TRBD1 or TRBD2 may supply D (5 bases each). The CDR3 is made up of 16 amino acids. The ends were cut back, 2 bases at V and 0 bases at J, with 14 bases in the middle. Germline CDR1 and CDR2: SGHVS and FQNEAQ. CDR3 DNA sequence: TGTGCCAGCAGCTTACTTGGGACCGGGGTCTCCTACGAGCAGTACTTC. Its protein is CASSLLGTGVSYEQYF.

This clone is a singleton in its sample. The chain links TRBV2 to TRBJ2-1; D call uncertain. CDR1 and CDR2 from the germline V gene are SNHLY and FYNNEI. The CDR3 extends over 14 amino acids. V was cut by 4 bases and J by 4 bases, with 11 bases left in between. The CDR3 loop reads CASSGGYGYNEQFF. The DNA of the CDR3 is TGTGCCAGCAGTGGAGGCTACGGATACAATGAGCAGTTCTTC. Full variable domain (outside the CDR3, taken from reference TRBV2 and TRBJ2-1): EPEVTQTPSHQVTQMGQEVILRCVPISNHLYFYWYRQILGQKVEFLVSFYNNEISEKSEIFDDQFSVERPDGSNFTLKIRSTKLEDSAMYFCASSGGYGYNEQFFGPGTRLTVL.

The chain employs TRBV7-9 and TRBJ2-5; tentatively, D is TRBD1 or TRBD2 (5 bases each). The CDR3 has 16 residues. V was clipped by 5 bases and J by 3 bases, with 19 bases between them. The V gene's germline CDR1 is SEHNR and CDR2 FQNEAQ (reference sequence). The chain's CDR3 is CASSPGPRVPKETQYF. CDR3 DNA: TGTGCCAGCAGCCCGGGACCTAGAGTCCCAAAAGAGACCCAGTACTTC.

The CDR3 DNA reads as TGTGCCAGCAGTTTATCCAGTCAGAGCTCCTACGAGCAGTACTTC. Amino acid sequence: CASSLSSQSSYEQYF. The V and J genes are TRBV28 and TRBJ2-7; no clear D. The ends were cut back, 1 base at V and 0 bases at J, with 10 bases in the middle. Germline lookup yields CDR1 MDHEN and CDR2 SYDVKM. This CDR3 comprises 15 residues.

The chain is built from TRBV18 and TRBJ1-6, with no clear D. The germline gives CDR1 KGHSH, CDR2 LQKENI. Trimming stripped 6 bases from V and 10 bases from J, with 13 bases between. The CDR3 runs 13 residues. The chain's CDR3 is CASSRGIESPLHF. Written as DNA, the CDR3 is TGTGCCAGCTCCCGCGGGATAGAGTCACCCCTCCACTTT.

This chain uses TRBV9 with TRBJ2-1; perhaps TRBD2 as D (6 bases). Trimming removed 4 bases from V and 7 bases from J, with 18 bases in between. CDR3 size: 15 residues. The germline V gene encodes CDR1 SGDLS and CDR2 YYNGEE. The DNA for the CDR3 is TGTGCCAGCAGCTCAACGACTAGTCCGAATAATGAGCAGTTCTTC. Translated: CASSSTTSPNNEQFF.

The chain joins TRBV10-3 to TRBJ2-1; 8 bases line up with TRBD1. Germline CDR1 reads ENHRY; CDR2 reads SYGVKD. V trimming: 7 bases; J trimming: 8 bases; junction bases outside the gene matches: 4. CDR3 length equals 12 residues. The CDR3 here is CAIKGQGDEQFF. The CDR3 DNA sequence: TGTGCCATCAAAGGACAGGGCGATGAGCAGTTCTTC.

The J gene is TRBJ2-1, the V gene TRBV6-1, with 11 bases matching TRBD2. The CDR3 spans 13 residues. Losses at the gene ends were 10 bases for V and 4 bases for J; bases not matched to a gene: 3. Germline CDR1 is MNHNS and CDR2 is SASEGT. CDR3 amino acids: CAMRLAGYNEQFF. The CDR3 DNA reads as TGTGCCATGCGACTAGCGGGATACAATGAGCAGTTCTTC.

This chain joins TRBV4-3 and TRBJ1-3, with TRBD1 as a possible D gene (6 bases). The germline V gene encodes CDR1 LGHNA and CDR2 YSLEER. The CDR3 extends over 20 amino acids. The germline V and J ends were trimmed by 0 bases and 5 bases, with 26 bases remaining between them. The CDR3 DNA reads as TGCGCCAGCAGCCAAGATTGGCTCTCCTCCCTGGGGGCGATTCGAAACACCATATATTTT. As protein: CASSQDWLSSLGAIRNTIYF.

The V gene is TRBV28, the J gene TRBJ2-1; 10 bases match TRBD2. The CDR3 covers 18 residues. After removal of 6 bases from V and 8 bases from J, the junction contained 19 bases not matched to a gene. Germline CDR1 reads MDHEN; CDR2 reads SYDVKM. CDR3 nucleotide sequence: TGTGCCAGCAGCTCCCCTATGCGGCCTAGCGGGAGACGGGATGAGCAGTTCTTC. Translating gives CASSSPMRPSGRRDEQFF. Variable domain in full (rest from reference TRBV28 and TRBJ2-1): DVKVTQSSRYLVKRTGEKVFLECVQDMDHENMFWYRQDPGLGLRLIYFSYDVKMKEKGDIPEGYSVSREKKERFSLILESASTNQTSMYLCASSSPMRPSGRRDEQFFGPGTRLTVL.

The chain carries TRBV9 and TRBJ2-2; TRBD2 aligns across 11 bases. From germline, CDR1 is SGDLS and CDR2 YYNGEE. The V segment lost 0 bases and the J segment 5 bases; nucleotides outside the gene matches: 0. The CDR3 spans 15 residues. The CDR3 protein is CASSVGLAGTGELFF. In DNA form, the CDR3 reads TGTGCCAGCAGCGTAGGACTAGCGGGAACCGGGGAGCTGTTTTTT.

The chain links TRBV9 to TRBJ2-3; 11 positions agree with TRBD2. The germline CDR1 and CDR2 sequences are SGDLS and YYNGEE. The CDR3 is 16 amino acids. The junction had 6 bases not matched to a gene; V was cut back by 4 bases and J by 2 bases. CDR3 sequence (DNA): TGTGCCAGCAGCTTAAGACTAGCGGGGCCCACAGATACGCAGTATTTT. Amino acids: CASSLRLAGPTDTQYF.

The chain has TRBV5-8 and TRBJ2-7; 7 nucleotides match TRBD2. V dropped 1 base and J dropped 4; count of bases not matched to a gene: 8. The CDR3 consists of 15 residues. The germline V gene has CDR1 SGHTS and CDR2 YDEGEE. CDR3 sequence (DNA): TGTGCCAGCAGCTTGTATGGCGGGAGTGGATACGAGCAGTACTTC. Amino acid sequence: CASSLYGGSGYEQYF.

The V and J genes are TRBV20-1 and TRBJ2-1; weak D call: TRBD1 (5 bases). CDR1 and CDR2 from the germline V gene are DFQATT and SNEGSKA (reference sequence). The V end lost 0 bases, the J end lost 11 bases, and 8 bases lay between the germline ends. This CDR3 region has 11 residues. CDR3 in amino acids: CSARDAGKQFF. CDR3 bases: TGCAGTGCTAGAGATGCAGGGAAGCAGTTCTTC.

The gene calls are TRBV2 and TRBJ2-5; D remains unclear. The CDR3 totals 13 residues. V was shortened by 4 bases and J by 2 bases, with 8 bases between the two germline ends. Germline-derived CDR1 and CDR2 are SNHLY and FYNNEI. In DNA, the CDR3 is TGTGCCAGCAGTGTTAACAGTCAAGAGACCCAGTACTTC. This gives the protein CASSVNSQETQYF.

V usage is TRBV5-4 and J usage is TRBJ2-1; TRBD1 matches at 11 bases. Looked up from germline, CDR1 is SGHNT and CDR2 is YYREEE (reference sequence). This CDR3 has 15 amino acids. Losses at the gene ends were 5 bases for V and 5 bases for J; bases not matched to a gene: 6. The CDR3 DNA follows: TGTGCCAGCAGACAAGGACAGGGGGCAAACAATGAGCAGTTCTTC. Its protein is CASRQGQGANNEQFF.

The V and J genes are TRBV7-8 and TRBJ2-3, with unresolved D. This CDR3 spans 14 amino acids. Trimming stripped 1 base from V and 5 bases from J, with 10 bases between. The germline CDR1 and CDR2 sequences are SGHVS and FQNEAQ. CDR3 bases: TGTGCCAGCAGCTTAGGGACGTACGGAGATACGCAGTATTTT. This encodes CASSLGTYGDTQYF.

The genes are TRBV28 and TRBJ2-3; D not certain. V lost 3 bases and J 0 bases, leaving 16 bases between the germline ends. This CDR3 spans 17 amino acids. CDR1 MDHEN and CDR2 SYDVKM come from the germline V gene. The DNA for the CDR3 is TGTGCCAGCAGTTTGGGGTTAGCCTCATTAAGCACAGATACGCAGTATTTT. Its translation is CASSLGLASLSTDTQYF.

The CDR3 reads CATSGTGGAKTQYF. In DNA form, the CDR3 reads TGTGCCACGTCCGGGACAGGGGGCGCAAAGACCCAGTACTTC. V and J are TRBV28 and TRBJ2-5, with 12 bases lining up with TRBD1. The CDR3 spans 14 residues. V trimming: 10 bases; J trimming: 6 bases; junction bases outside the gene matches: 9. CDR1 is MDHEN and CDR2 is SYDVKM in the germline V gene.

The gene calls are TRBV7-2 and TRBJ2-3, with D hard to call. The CDR3 has 17 amino acids. The V gene's germline CDR1 is SGHTA and CDR2 FQGNSA. V was pared by 4 bases and J by 2 bases, with 19 bases between. The CDR3 loop is CASSSREAQSHTDTQYF. DNA for the CDR3: TGTGCCAGCAGCTCCAGAGAGGCCCAGTCACACACAGATACGCAGTATTTT.

This clone has only one observation. This chain links TRBV9 with TRBJ1-2; a possible D gene is TRBD1 (5 bases). The V end lost 3 bases, the J end lost 7 bases, and 7 bases lay between the germline ends. CDR3 size: 11 residues. Per germline, CDR1 SGDLS and CDR2 YYNGEE. Written as DNA, the CDR3 is TGTGCCAGCAGCGCAGGGTCTGGCTACACCTTC. Protein sequence: CASSAGSGYTF.

CDR3 nucleotide sequence: TGTGCCTGGAGCGCGGGACAGGGGATAGGCTACACCTTC. Translated, it gives CAWSAGQGIGYTF. The V and J genes are TRBV30 and TRBJ1-2, with 10 bases matching TRBD1. Unmatched junction bases numbered 6, after V lost 3 bases and J lost 8 bases. This CDR3 region has 13 residues. Per germline, CDR1 GTSNPN and CDR2 SVGIG (reference sequence).

The V gene is TRBV19, the J gene TRBJ2-7; TRBD2 matches 7 bases. CDR1 is LNHDA and CDR2 is SQIVND in the germline V gene (reference sequence). This CDR3 has 15 amino acids. V trimming: 3 bases; J trimming: 4 bases; junction bases outside the gene matches: 9. The chain's CDR3 is CASSMKVAGSYEQYF. The CDR3 DNA follows: TGTGCCAGTAGTATGAAGGTAGCGGGTTCTTACGAGCAGTACTTC. Looking up the rest from reference TRBV19 and TRBJ2-7 gives the full variable domain: DGGITQSPKYLFRKEGQNVTLSCEQNLNHDAMYWYRQDPGQGLRLIYYSQIVNDFQKGDIAEGYSVSREKKESFPLTVTSAQKNPTAFYLCASSMKVAGSYEQYFGPGTRLTVT.

V is TRBV4-2 and J is TRBJ1-5, with 7 bases lining up with TRBD1. This CDR3 region has 16 residues. The germline V gene encodes CDR1 LGHNA and CDR2 YNFKEQ. V trimming: 0 bases; J trimming: 6 bases; junction bases outside the gene matches: 8. Here the CDR3 reads CASSQDFTTGSQPQHF. The CDR3 bases are TGTGCCAGCAGCCAAGATTTTACGACAGGGTCTCAGCCCCAGCATTTT.

The CDR3 spells CASSLGDTDTQYF. In DNA, the CDR3 is TGTGCCAGCAGCCTCGGAGACACAGATACGCAGTATTTT. The chain has TRBV6-4 and TRBJ2-3; D not resolved. CDR3 length: 13 amino acids. Germline CDR1 and CDR2: MRHNA and SNTAGT. V lost 6 bases, J lost 2 bases, and 9 bases lay in between.